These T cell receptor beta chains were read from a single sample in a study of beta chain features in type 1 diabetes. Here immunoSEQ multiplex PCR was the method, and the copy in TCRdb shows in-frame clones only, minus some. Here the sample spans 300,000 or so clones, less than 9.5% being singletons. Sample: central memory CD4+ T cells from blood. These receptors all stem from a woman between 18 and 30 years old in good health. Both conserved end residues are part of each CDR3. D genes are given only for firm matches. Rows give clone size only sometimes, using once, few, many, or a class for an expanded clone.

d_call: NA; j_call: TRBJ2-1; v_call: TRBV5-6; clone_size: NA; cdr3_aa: CASSFDSYGDEQFF; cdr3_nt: TGTGCCAGCAGCTTTGATTCCTACGGCGATGAGCAGTTCTTC
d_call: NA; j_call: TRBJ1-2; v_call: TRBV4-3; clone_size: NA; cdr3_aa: CASSQVATQGYGYTF; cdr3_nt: TGCGCCAGCAGCCAAGTGGCCACTCAGGGATATGGCTACACCTTC
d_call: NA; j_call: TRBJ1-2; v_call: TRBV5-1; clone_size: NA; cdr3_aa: CASSLEGTTNYGYTF; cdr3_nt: TGCGCCAGCAGCTTGGAGGGCACTACTAACTATGGCTACACCTTC
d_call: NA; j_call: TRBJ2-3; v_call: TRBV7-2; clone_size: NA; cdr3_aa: CASSPRAGRRGTDTQYF; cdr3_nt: TGTGCCAGCAGCCCCCGGGCAGGAAGAAGAGGCACAGATACGCAGTATTTT
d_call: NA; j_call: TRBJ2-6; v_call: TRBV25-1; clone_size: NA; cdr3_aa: CASSSVLVLGSGANVLTF; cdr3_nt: TGTGCCAGCAGTAGTGTCCTAGTTTTGGGTTCTGGGGCCAACGTCCTGACTTTC
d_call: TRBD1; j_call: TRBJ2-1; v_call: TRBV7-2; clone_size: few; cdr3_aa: CASSSQGSSYNEQFF; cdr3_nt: TGTGCCAGCAGCTCACAGGGGAGCTCCTACAATGAGCAGTTCTTC
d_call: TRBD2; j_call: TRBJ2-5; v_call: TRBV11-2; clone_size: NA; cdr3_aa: CASSHAGTRAAEAQYF; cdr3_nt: TGTGCCAGCAGCCATGCTGGGACTAGGGCCGCTGAGGCCCAGTACTTC
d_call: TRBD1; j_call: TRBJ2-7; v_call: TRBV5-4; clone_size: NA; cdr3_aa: CASSPRGQGAYEQYF; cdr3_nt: TGTGCCAGCAGCCCTAGGGGACAGGGGGCCTACGAGCAGTACTTC
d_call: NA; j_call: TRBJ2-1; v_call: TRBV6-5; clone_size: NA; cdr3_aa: CASSEWGDYNEQFF; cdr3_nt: TGTGCCAGCTCGGAATGGGGAGATTACAATGAGCAGTTCTTC
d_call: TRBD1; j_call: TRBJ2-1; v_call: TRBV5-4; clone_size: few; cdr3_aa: CASSRRTGTSGNEQFF; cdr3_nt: TGTGCCAGCAGCAGGCGGACAGGGACCTCGGGCAATGAGCAGTTCTTC
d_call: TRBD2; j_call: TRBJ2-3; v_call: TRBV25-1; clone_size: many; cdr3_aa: CASSVSGNTQYF; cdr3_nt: TGTGCCAGCAGTGTTAGCGGGAATACGCAGTATTTT
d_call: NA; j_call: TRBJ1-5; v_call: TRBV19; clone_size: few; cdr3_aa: CARQAYLGYSNQPQHF; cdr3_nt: TGTGCCAGACAGGCGTACCTGGGTTATAGCAATCAGCCCCAGCATTTT
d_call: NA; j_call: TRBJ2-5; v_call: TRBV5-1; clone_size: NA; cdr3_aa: CASSLGASSLQETQYF; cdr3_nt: TGCGCCAGCAGCTTGGGGGCTAGCAGTTTACAAGAGACCCAGTACTTC
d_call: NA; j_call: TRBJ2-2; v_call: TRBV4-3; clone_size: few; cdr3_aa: CASSQGWGANTGELFF; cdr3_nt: TGCGCCAGCAGCCAAGGTTGGGGGGCTAACACCGGGGAGCTGTTTTTT
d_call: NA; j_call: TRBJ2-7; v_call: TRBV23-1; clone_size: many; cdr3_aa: CASSQRRALSYEQYF; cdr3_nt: TGCGCCAGCAGTCAAAGGCGGGCTTTATCCTACGAGCAGTACTTC
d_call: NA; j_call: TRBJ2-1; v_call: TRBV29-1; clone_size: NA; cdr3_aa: CSVTSSGPYNEQFF; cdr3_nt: TGCAGCGTTACGTCGAGCGGACCCTACAATGAGCAGTTCTTC
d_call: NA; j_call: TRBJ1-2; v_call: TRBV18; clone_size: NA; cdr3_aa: CASGRSNKGNYGYTF; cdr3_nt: TGTGCCAGCGGCCGAAGTAATAAGGGCAACTATGGCTACACCTTC
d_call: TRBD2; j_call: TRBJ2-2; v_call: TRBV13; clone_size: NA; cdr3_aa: CASSLLTSVKNTGELFF; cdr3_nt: TGTGCCAGCAGCTTACTAACTAGCGTGAAGAACACCGGGGAGCTGTTTTTT
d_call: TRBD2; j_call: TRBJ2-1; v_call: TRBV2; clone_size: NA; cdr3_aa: CASLAGGFSNEQFF; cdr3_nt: TGTGCCAGCCTAGCGGGAGGATTTAGCAATGAGCAGTTCTTC
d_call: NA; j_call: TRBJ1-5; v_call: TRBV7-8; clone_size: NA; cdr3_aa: CASSPGQNNQPQHF; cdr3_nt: TGTGCCAGCAGCCCCGGACAGAACAATCAGCCCCAGCATTTT
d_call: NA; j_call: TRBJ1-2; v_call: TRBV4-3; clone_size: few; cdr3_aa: CASSQGAGYGYTF; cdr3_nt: TGCGCCAGCAGCCAAGGGGCAGGGTATGGCTACACCTTC
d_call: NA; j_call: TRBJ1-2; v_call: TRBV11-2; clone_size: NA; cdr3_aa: CASSSQLWYGYTF; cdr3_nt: TGTGCCAGCAGCTCCCAATTGTGGTATGGCTACACCTTC
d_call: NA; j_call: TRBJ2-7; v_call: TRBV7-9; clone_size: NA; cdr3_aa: CASVTGSYEQYF; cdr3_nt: TGTGCCAGTGTGACAGGATCCTACGAGCAGTACTTC
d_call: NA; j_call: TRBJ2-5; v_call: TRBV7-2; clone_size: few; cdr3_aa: CASSLVLGGRETQYF; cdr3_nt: TGTGCCAGCAGCTTAGTTCTGGGAGGCAGAGAGACCCAGTACTTC
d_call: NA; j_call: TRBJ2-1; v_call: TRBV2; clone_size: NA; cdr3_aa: CASSAYNEQFF; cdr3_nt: TGTGCCAGCAGCGCTTACAATGAGCAGTTCTTC
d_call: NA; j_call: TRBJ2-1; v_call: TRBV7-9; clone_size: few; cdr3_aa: CASSRRDLLIGSFLNEQFF; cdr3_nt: TGTGCCAGCAGCCGCCGGGACCTATTGATAGGGAGCTTCTTAAATGAGCAGTTCTTC
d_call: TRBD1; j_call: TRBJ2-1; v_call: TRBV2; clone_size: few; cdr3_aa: CASSDLMKGAQFF; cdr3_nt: TGTGCCAGCAGTGATCTTATGAAGGGGGCGCAGTTCTTC
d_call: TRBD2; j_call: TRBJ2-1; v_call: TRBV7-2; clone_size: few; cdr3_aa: CASSLVGSPGSGRGNEQFF; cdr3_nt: TGTGCCAGCAGCTTAGTAGGCAGTCCGGGAAGCGGGAGAGGCAATGAGCAGTTCTTC
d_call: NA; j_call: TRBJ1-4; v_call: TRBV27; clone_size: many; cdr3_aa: CATADRFNEKLFF; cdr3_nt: TGTGCCACCGCGGACAGATTCAATGAAAAACTGTTTTTT
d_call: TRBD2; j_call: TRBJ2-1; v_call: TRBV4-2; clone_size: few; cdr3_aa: CASSQVAGLRGQFF; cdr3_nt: TGTGCCAGCAGCCAAGTAGCGGGCCTTCGCGGGCAGTTCTTC
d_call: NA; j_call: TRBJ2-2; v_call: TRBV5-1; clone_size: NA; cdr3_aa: CASSPNLSGLTGELFF; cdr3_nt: TGCGCCAGCAGCCCGAACCTATCAGGCCTCACCGGGGAGCTGTTTTTT
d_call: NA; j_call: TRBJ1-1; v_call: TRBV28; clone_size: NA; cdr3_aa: CASSLLDMNTEAFF; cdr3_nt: TGTGCCAGCAGCTTGCTTGATATGAACACTGAAGCTTTCTTT
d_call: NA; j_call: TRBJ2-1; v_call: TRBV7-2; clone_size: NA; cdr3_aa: CASREGLREQFF; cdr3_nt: TGTGCCAGCCGGGAAGGGCTTCGGGAGCAGTTCTTC
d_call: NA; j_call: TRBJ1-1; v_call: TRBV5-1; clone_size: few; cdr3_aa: CASSTGQEAFF; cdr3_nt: TGCGCCAGCAGCACAGGACAGGAAGCTTTCTTT
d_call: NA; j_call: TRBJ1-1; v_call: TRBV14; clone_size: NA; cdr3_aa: CASSRSAVKNTEAFF; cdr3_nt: TGTGCCAGCAGCCGGAGTGCAGTAAAGAACACTGAAGCTTTCTTT
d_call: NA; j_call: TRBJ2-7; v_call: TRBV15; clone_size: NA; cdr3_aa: CATSRDIVRTRSGEQYF; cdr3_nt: TGTGCCACCAGCAGAGATATCGTGAGGACACGGTCGGGCGAGCAGTACTTC
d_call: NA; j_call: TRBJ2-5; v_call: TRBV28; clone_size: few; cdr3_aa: CASSPNRAAQYF; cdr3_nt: TGTGCCAGCTCCCCGAACAGGGCGGCCCAGTACTTC
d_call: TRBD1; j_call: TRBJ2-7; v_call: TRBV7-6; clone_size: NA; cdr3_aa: CASNNRDRDHEQYF; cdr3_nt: TGTGCCAGCAACAACCGGGACAGGGACCACGAGCAGTACTTC
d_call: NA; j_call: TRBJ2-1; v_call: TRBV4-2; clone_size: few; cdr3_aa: CASTPGAIYNEQFF; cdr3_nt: TGTGCCAGCACACCAGGGGCGATCTACAATGAGCAGTTCTTC
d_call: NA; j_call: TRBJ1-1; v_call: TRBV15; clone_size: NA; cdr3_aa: CATSRDLRVNTEAFF; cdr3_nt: TGTGCCACCAGCAGAGATCTTCGCGTGAACACTGAAGCTTTCTTT
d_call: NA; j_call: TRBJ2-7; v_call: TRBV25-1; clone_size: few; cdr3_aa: CASGDPTQVLQYF; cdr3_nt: TGTGCCAGCGGGGATCCCACCCAGGTGTTGCAGTACTTC